This T cell receptor (beta chain) was found in a study of T cells in Graves' hyperthyroidism and ophthalmopathy. Study-level background: Peripheral blood was secured at the point of initial diagnosis, before any treatment. Study-wide findings and caveats: Most clonotypes that expanded in the thyroid above 0.001 also showed up in blood. Ophthalmopathy was distinguished from stable hyperthyroidism by 13 V-J signatures. Median prediction lead before ophthalmopathy onset was 6.5 months with the model.

This clonotype was seen many times. Its antigen is currently unknown. V dropped 5 bases and J dropped 9; count of bases not matched to a gene: 7. In germline, CDR1 is LNHDA, CDR2 SQIVND (reference sequence). The length of the CDR3 is 14 residues. Authors of the study amplified TCR beta CDR3 regions from RNA transcripts. RT-PCR in the first round (using the HTBI primer set) targeted the TCR CDR3. Via MiXCR, TCRdb re-called the multiplex PCR reads, giving one row per CDR3 protein. The sample shows fewer than 550,000 distinct CDR3 sequences, approximately 24% of them seen only once. The sample was blood. This clonotype was obtained from a woman aged 25 to 39 with Graves' ophthalmopathy. The rearrangement joins TRBV19 to TRBJ2-2, with TRBD2 matching 9 bases. The CDR3: CASSRSGGLRELFF. The CDR3, as DNA: TGTGCCAGTAGTCGGAGCGGGGGGCTGAGGGAGCTGTTTTTT. Filled out from reference TRBV19 and TRBJ2-2, the complete variable domain reads DGGITQSPKYLFRKEGQNVTLSCEQNLNHDAMYWYRQDPGQGLRLIYYSQIVNDFQKGDIAEGYSVSREKKESFPLTVTSAQKNPTAFYLCASSRSGGLRELFFGEGSRLTVL.